This is a list of T cell receptor beta chains from one sample in a study of blood T cell repertoires in COVID-19. TCRdb keeps only in-frame clones here, not all; method: immunoSEQ multiplex PCR. The sample lists more than 200,000 clones, roughly 88% occurring once. The sequenced sample was PBMCs or T cells enriched from blood (not recorded which). These receptors originate from a woman aged 25 to 39 who had been exposed to COVID-19. CDR3s include the opening cysteine and the closing phenylalanine or tryptophan. A D gene is named only where the DNA matches it firmly. Where a row states a size, it is once, few, many or the class of an expanded clone; other rows omit it.

abundance | d_gene | j_gene | v_gene | CDR3nt | CDR3aa
- | - | TRBJ2-1 | TRBV11-2 | TGTGCCAGCAGCTTAGGACTATCAGCCAATGAGCAGTTCTTC | CASSLGLSANEQFF
- | TRBD2 | TRBJ2-2 | TRBV27 | TGTGCCAGCAGTCCGGGACTAGCCGGGGAGCTGTTTTTT | CASSPGLAGELFF
few | TRBD1 | TRBJ1-5 | TRBV19 | TGTGCCAGTAGTCATTCGACAGGGGAAGAGGTTCAGCCCCAGCATTTT | CASSHSTGEEVQPQHF
- | - | TRBJ2-1 | TRBV5-1 | TGCGCCAGCAGCCTAAGAGCTCGGGGGACGAGCCTGAATGAGCAGTTCTTC | CASSLRARGTSLNEQFF
- | - | TRBJ2-2 | TRBV9 | TGTGCCAGCAGCGTTTCGGGCGGGGAGCTGTTTTTT | CASSVSGGELFF
few | TRBD1 | TRBJ1-2 | TRBV19 | TGTGCCAGTAGTACCCGGGACAGGGGTAAGAGGAACTATGGCTACACCTTC | CASSTRDRGKRNYGYTF
- | TRBD2 | TRBJ2-7 | TRBV11-2 | TGTGCCAGCAGCTTAGATCGTGGGCCTAGCGGGTCCTACGAGCAGTACTTC | CASSLDRGPSGSYEQYF
- | - | TRBJ1-1 | TRBV5-1 | TGCGCCAGCAGCTTAACTGGGAACACTGAAGCTTTCTTT | CASSLTGNTEAFF
- | - | TRBJ1-4 | TRBV11-2 | TGTGCCAGCAGACGAGGAGGGGTTAATGAAAAACTGTTTTTT | CASRRGGVNEKLFF
- | TRBD1 | TRBJ1-2 | TRBV14 | TGTGCCAGCAGTCGGGACAGCCCCTATGGCTACACCTTC | CASSRDSPYGYTF
once | - | TRBJ1-1 | TRBV7-3 | TGTGCCAGCAGCTTAATCCCAAGAGGAGGACGGTCTGAAGCTTTCTTT | CASSLIPRGGRSEAFF
- | - | TRBJ1-3 | TRBV5-1 | TGCGCCAGCAGCTTTGGGGGGAGCTCTGGAAACACCATATATTTT | CASSFGGSSGNTIYF
- | TRBD2 | TRBJ2-1 | TRBV10-2 | TGCGCCAGCAGTGAGTTCGCGGGAGCGGACTACAATGAGCAGTTCTTC | CASSEFAGADYNEQFF
- | TRBD1 | TRBJ1-2 | TRBV30 | TGTGCCTCTATACCTGGACAGGTCGACTATGGCTACACCTTC | CASIPGQVDYGYTF
- | - | TRBJ1-2 | TRBV7-9 | TGTGCCAGCAGCCCGGGGGGGACCCCCTATGGCTACACCTTC | CASSPGGTPYGYTF
once | TRBD1 | TRBJ1-3 | TRBV11-2 | TGTGCCAGCAGCTTAAGAGGGGGCGCATCTGGAAACACCATATATTTT | CASSLRGGASGNTIYF
- | TRBD2 | TRBJ2-3 | TRBV6-5 | TGTGCCAGCAGTTCCACAATTGCGGGAGGGCCGGATACGCAGTATTTT | CASSSTIAGGPDTQYF
- | - | TRBJ2-7 | TRBV5-1 | TGCGCCAGCAGCTTGGATAGCAGGGCTCCCTACGAGCAGTACTTC | CASSLDSRAPYEQYF
- | - | TRBJ1-1 | TRBV11-2 | TGTGCCAGCAGCTTATATTCGGACACTGAAGCTTTCTTT | CASSLYSDTEAFF
- | TRBD2 | TRBJ2-5 | TRBV28 | TGTGCCAGCAGTACCTGGACTAGCGGGAATACGTTGCGAGAGACCCAGTACTTC | CASSTWTSGNTLRETQYF
- | - | TRBJ2-3 | TRBV29-1 | TGCAGCGTTGTCCGTCTAGCACTGGATACGCAGTATTTT | CSVVRLALDTQYF
- | - | TRBJ1-2 | TRBV3-1/TRBV3-2 | TGTGCCAGCAGCCCTCGACAGGACAACTATGGCTACACCTTC | CASSPRQDNYGYTF
once | - | TRBJ1-5 | TRBV6-5 | TGTGCCAGCAGTTACTCGGGCACTTTGCAGGAGCCCCAGCATTTT | CASSYSGTLQEPQHF
- | - | TRBJ2-5 | TRBV5-4 | TGTGCCAGCAGCTTAGCGGGCCAGACCCAAGAGACCCAGTACTTC | CASSLAGQTQETQYF
- | TRBD1 | TRBJ1-1 | TRBV7-2 | TGTGCCAGCAGCCTCGGACAGGAGAACACTGAAGCTTTCTTT | CASSLGQENTEAFF
- | TRBD1 | TRBJ1-4 | TRBV5-1 | TGCGCCAGCAGCCCACTCCGGGACAGGAGTGAAAAACTGTTTTTT | CASSPLRDRSEKLFF
- | - | TRBJ1-1 | TRBV7-3 | TGTGCCAGCAGTCAGGATAAGAACACTGAAGCTTTCTTT | CASSQDKNTEAFF
- | - | TRBJ2-5 | TRBV30 | TGTGCCTGCCTAGCAGAGACCCAGTACTTC | CACLAETQYF
- | TRBD1 | TRBJ2-7 | TRBV5-6 | TGTGCCAGCAGCACGACAGGGATTTCAGAGTACTTC | CASSTTGISEYF
- | - | TRBJ2-3 | TRBV13 | TGTGCCAGCAGCGGAAAAAGGGGGGGTAGGAGCACAGATACGCAGTATTTT | CASSGKRGGRSTDTQYF
- | TRBD1 | TRBJ1-2 | TRBV5-4 | TGTGCCAGCAGCTTACCACAGGGGGCGGGCTACACCTTC | CASSLPQGAGYTF
- | TRBD1 | TRBJ1-2 | TRBV5-4 | TGTGCCAGCAGCTTGGGGACAGGTGGGGATGGCTACACCTTC | CASSLGTGGDGYTF
- | - | TRBJ1-4 | TRBV3-1/TRBV3-2 | TGTGCCAGCAGCCCGGACTGGGCCGATGAAAAACTGTTTTTT | CASSPDWADEKLFF
- | TRBD2 | TRBJ2-7 | TRBV7-9 | TGTGCCAGCAGCTACCAGACTAGCGGAGGAACCTACGAGCAGTACTTC | CASSYQTSGGTYEQYF
- | - | TRBJ1-2 | TRBV5-6 | TGTGCCAGCAGCTTTGGACAGCTCTATGAGGGCTACACCTTC | CASSFGQLYEGYTF
- | - | TRBJ1-3 | TRBV18 | TGTGCCAGCTCACCCTATGATGGCAGGGCCCTTCGGCGCTCTGGAAACACCATATATTTT | CASSPYDGRALRRSGNTIYF
- | TRBD1 | TRBJ2-3 | TRBV18 | TGTGCCAGCTCACCAACGACAGGGGCGAGCACAGATACGCAGTATTTT | CASSPTTGASTDTQYF
- | - | TRBJ1-5 | TRBV30 | TGTGCCTGGAAGCAGGGCAATCAGCCCCAGCATTTT | CAWKQGNQPQHF
few | TRBD1 | TRBJ1-6 | TRBV3-1/TRBV3-2 | TGTGCCAGCAGCCTAACCGGGACAGGAAATTCACCCCTCCACTTT | CASSLTGTGNSPLHF
- | - | TRBJ2-2 | TRBV19 | TGTGCCAGTAGTAAAGTCGGGGGAGTAACTGTAACCGGGGAGCTGTTTTTT | CASSKVGGVTVTGELFF
- | TRBD2 | TRBJ2-1 | TRBV24-1 | TGTGCCACCAGTGATGCGGGGGTGCGGGGATCGGGATTACCCAATGAGCAGTTCTTC | CATSDAGVRGSGLPNEQFF
- | TRBD1 | TRBJ1-4 | TRBV6-5 | TGTGCCAGCAGTTACGGACAGGGACTCGGGATGGAAAAACTGTTTTTT | CASSYGQGLGMEKLFF
- | - | TRBJ2-1 | TRBV21-1 | TGTGCCAGCAGCCTCCTAGCGGATAATGAGCAGTTCTTC | CASSLLADNEQFF
- | - | TRBJ2-5 | TRBV3-1/TRBV3-2 | TGTGCCAGCTATACTAGCAGGGAAGAGACCCAGTACTTC | CASYTSREETQYF
- | TRBD2 | TRBJ2-1 | TRBV24-1 | TGTGCCACCAGTGATTTACCTAGCGGGAGAGGGAATGAGCAGTTCTTC | CATSDLPSGRGNEQFF
- | - | TRBJ1-4 | TRBV28 | TGTGCCAGCAGTTCAGCCGGGGGAGGGGCTGACGAAAAACTGTTTTTT | CASSSAGGGADEKLFF
- | - | TRBJ1-1 | TRBV18 | TGTGCCAGCTCACCACCGACGGGGTTCACTGAAGCTTTCTTT | CASSPPTGFTEAFF
- | - | TRBJ1-1 | TRBV5-6 | TGTGCCAGCAGCTTGGGAGTTATCACTGAAGCTTTCTTT | CASSLGVITEAFF
- | - | TRBJ1-4 | TRBV5-6 | TGTGCCAGCAGCCCGAGACAGAGGATATTCGGTATTGAAAAACTGTTTTTT | CASSPRQRIFGIEKLFF
- | TRBD1 | TRBJ2-2 | TRBV11-2 | TGTGCCAGCAGCTTCGGCCGGGACAGGGTTTCCGCCGGGGAGCTGTTTTTT | CASSFGRDRVSAGELFF
once | - | TRBJ2-7 | TRBV5-1 | TGCGCCAGCAGCTCAGGTATTGGTAGCGGACTAATGAACTACGAGCAGTACTTC | CASSSGIGSGLMNYEQYF
- | TRBD2 | TRBJ2-7 | TRBV6-5 | TGTGCCAGCAGTTACTACCGGGGGGCCTACGAGCAGTACTTC | CASSYYRGAYEQYF
- | - | TRBJ1-4 | TRBV30 | TGTGCCTCACAGGGTAATAATGAAAAACTGTTTTTT | CASQGNNEKLFF
- | - | TRBJ2-3 | TRBV7-9 | TGTGCCAGCAGCTCCCAGGGGACTATCACAGATACGCAGTATTTT | CASSSQGTITDTQYF
- | - | TRBJ2-7 | TRBV28 | TGTGCCAGCAGTTTCGGGACACCATACGAGCAGTACTTC | CASSFGTPYEQYF
- | - | TRBJ2-4 | TRBV19 | TGTGCCAGTAGTATGTCAGGGTTCGGAGCCAAAAACATTCAGTACTTC | CASSMSGFGAKNIQYF